This TCR beta chain was observed in a study of response to subunit inactivated influenza vaccine. Study results and limitations: It was suggested by the authors that few new T cells are recruited by each seasonal influenza vaccination.

One entry per CDR3 protein, called by TCRdb with MiXCR from the RT-PCR reads. The table includes 150,000 to 200,000 distinct CDR3 sequences, approximately 9.2% detected once. Many counts were recorded for this clonotype. The antigen remains unidentified. The clonotype originates from a man between 45 and 60 years old who received an inactivated influenza vaccine. Sample: non-naive T cells sorted from PBMCs, taken on the day of vaccination.

The CDR3 spells CSVERETGEQYF. The CDR3 region has the DNA TGCAGCGTTGAGCGGGAGACGGGCGAGCAGTACTTC. V and J are TRBV29-1 and TRBJ2-7; TRBD2 matches at 7 bases. CDR1 is SQVTM and CDR2 is ANQGSEA in the germline V gene. The CDR3 has 12 amino acids. V shed 3 bases and J 6 bases; nucleotides not matched to a gene: 5.